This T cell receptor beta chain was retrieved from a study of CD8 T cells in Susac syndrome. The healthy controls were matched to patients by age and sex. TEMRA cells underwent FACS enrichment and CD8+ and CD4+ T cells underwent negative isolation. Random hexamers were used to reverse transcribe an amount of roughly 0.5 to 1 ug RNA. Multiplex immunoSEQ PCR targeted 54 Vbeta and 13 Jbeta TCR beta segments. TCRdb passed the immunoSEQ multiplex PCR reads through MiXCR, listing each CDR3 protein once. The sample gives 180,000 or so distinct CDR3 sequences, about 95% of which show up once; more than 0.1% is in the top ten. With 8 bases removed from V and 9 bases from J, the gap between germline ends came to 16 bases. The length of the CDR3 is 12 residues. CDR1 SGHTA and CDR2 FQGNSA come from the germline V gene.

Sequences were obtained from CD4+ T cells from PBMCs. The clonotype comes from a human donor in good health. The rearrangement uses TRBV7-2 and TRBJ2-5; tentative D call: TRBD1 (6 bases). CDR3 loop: CASSTSGQSQYF. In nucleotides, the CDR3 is TGTGCCAGCTCCACGTCCGGACAGTCCCAGTACTTC.